This TCR beta chain was sequenced in a study of cytomegalovirus exposure and HLA in healthy donors. Study-wide results and limits: TCR association rates varied by HLA locus in a later analysis, with DRB1 highest and HLA-C lowest. Likely technical artifact: a cluster of highly shared sequence variants. What a later analysis reportedly showed was that an Asian-associated ancestry cluster had fewer N-insertions than the approximately 700-donor mean. TRBV6-2, TRBV6-3 and some other V segments were excluded as indistinguishable.

V shed 1 base and J 0 bases; nucleotides not matched to a gene: 3. Germline CDR1 is MDHEN and CDR2 is SYDVKM. The CDR3 loop spans 16 amino acids. On this clone itself: Antigen: not known.

The primer mix had 60 Vbeta and 13 Jbeta primers. Produced via immunoSEQ multiplex PCR; TCRdb's table is partial and in-frame only. The data show fewer than 200,000 clones, with about 82% seen just once and about 0.8% held by the top ten. The sequence derives from a female donor in good health and CMV-seronegative. The rearrangement links TRBV28 to TRBJ1-1, with 9 bases matching TRBD1. The sample was PBMCs. CDR3 amino acids: CASSLFTGGLNTEAFF. As DNA, the CDR3 is TGTGCCAGCAGTTTATTTACAGGGGGCTTGAACACTGAAGCTTTCTTT. Full variable domain (remainder filled in from reference TRBV28 and TRBJ1-1): DVKVTQSSRYLVKRTGEKVFLECVQDMDHENMFWYRQDPGLGLRLIYFSYDVKMKEKGDIPEGYSVSREKKERFSLILESASTNQTSMYLCASSLFTGGLNTEAFFGQGTRLTVV.